The 30 T cell receptor beta chains in this list originate from one sample, sequenced in a study of post-analysis software for immune sequencing data. The authors incorporated unique molecular identifiers into the TCR beta cDNA libraries. TCRdb redid the calling of the PCR reads with MiXCR, one entry per CDR3 protein. The sample consists of 450,000 to 700,000 distinct CDR3 sequences, about 40% of them appearing once. For these TCRs, the target antigens are not known. Notes on the study in general: Patients had higher frequencies than controls of about five TRBV segments, including TRBV5-6, TRBV5-1 and TRBV20-1.

Material for sequencing was blood. The source is a girl under 18 with multiple sclerosis.

The rearrangement links TRBV20-1 to TRBJ2-5; 13 bases fit TRBD2. The CDR3 sequence is 16 residues long. The V and J ends lost 1 base and 5 bases, in that order; junction bases with no gene match: 7. Germline values: CDR1 DFQATT, CDR2 SNEGSKA (reference sequence). The CDR3 coding sequence is TGCAGTGCTAGAGCCGGGACTAGCGGGGTGGAGGAGACCCAGTACTTC. Protein sequence: CSARAGTSGVEETQYF.

The V gene is TRBV7-2, the J gene TRBJ2-7, with 11 nucleotides matching TRBD2. Germline-derived CDR1 and CDR2 are SGHTA and FQGNSA. The trim removed 5 bases at V and 10 bases at J, leaving 4 bases unmatched. The CDR3 length is 12 residues. CDR3: CASSVSGGAQYF. The CDR3 DNA reads TGTGCCAGCAGCGTTAGCGGGGGGGCCCAGTACTTC.

The V gene is TRBV12-3 or TRBV12-4, the J gene TRBJ1-6; the D gene is possibly TRBD1 (5 bases). Trimming pared 0 bases from V and 7 bases from J, leaving 13 bases between. The CDR3 totals 16 residues. The CDR3 protein is CASSLAGGRQNSPLHF. The DNA for the CDR3 is TGTGCCAGCAGTTTAGCGGGGGGACGGCAAAATTCACCCCTCCACTTT.

This clonotype was recorded a few times. This sequence joins TRBV4-1 and TRBJ1-4, with 10 positions matching TRBD1. The J segment lost 3 bases and the V segment lost 4 bases, leaving 5 bases of the junction unmatched. Germline CDR1 is MGHRA and CDR2 is YSYEKL. The CDR3 totals 16 residues. The CDR3 spells CASSLGQGGANEKLFF. The CDR3 DNA follows: TGCGCCAGCAGCCTTGGACAGGGGGGGGCTAATGAAAAACTGTTTTTT.

This clonotype turned up a few times. V usage is TRBV6-5 and J usage is TRBJ2-5, with D possibly matching TRBD2 (6 bases). The CDR3 sequence is 15 residues long. Germline lookup yields CDR1 MNHEY and CDR2 SVGAGI. V was cut by 5 bases and J by 5 bases, with 18 bases left in between. The CDR3 loop reads CASSAPPGVRETQYF. The CDR3 nucleotides are TGTGCCAGCAGTGCGCCTCCGGGGGTAAGGGAGACCCAGTACTTC.

This clonotype was observed a few times. The CDR3, as DNA: TGTGCCAGCAGCTGGGGGACTAGCGGGGCTACCTACGAGCAGTACTTC. Translation gives CASSWGTSGATYEQYF. This chain uses TRBV7-6 with TRBJ2-4; 13 bases fit TRBD2. The J call is uncertain, as TRBJ2-7 better fits the DNA end. Germline CDR1 SGHVS, CDR2 FNYEAQ. CDR3 length equals 16 residues.

With regard to this clonotype: An end of the junction differs from the germline gene, which may be a read error. The chain recombines TRBV5-1 with TRBJ2-3; TRBD2 aligns across 9 bases. The germline V gene has CDR1 SGHRS and CDR2 YFSETQ. The CDR3 loop spans 15 amino acids. CDR3 DNA sequence: TGTGCCAGCAGCTTTAGCGGGGGCAGCACAGATACGCAGTATTTT. Translation gives CASSFSGGSTDTQYF.

This clonotype was observed a handful of times. This rearrangement joins TRBV2 to TRBJ2-3; D is perhaps TRBD1 or TRBD2 (6 bases each). This CDR3 contains 15 residues. The germline CDR1 and CDR2 sequences are SNHLY and FYNNEI. V was shortened by 6 bases and J by 9 bases, with 22 bases between the two germline ends. CDR3 DNA sequence: TGTGCCAGCAGCCTCGAGGGGGGCTTCAGTGGGACGCAGTATTTT. It codes for CASSLEGGFSGTQYF.

This clonotype was recorded a few times. The chain uses TRBV7-8 and TRBJ2-7, with a tentative D call TRBD2 (6 bases). Trimming removed 6 bases at V and 3 bases at J, with 12 bases between. The CDR3 runs 13 residues. Germline CDR1 is SGHVS and CDR2 is FQNEAQ. The CDR3 DNA reads TGTGCCAGCAGTACTCGGGAGCTCTACGAGCAGTACTTC. Amino acids: CASSTRELYEQYF.

The chain employs TRBV5-1 and TRBJ2-1, with 8 nucleotides matching TRBD2. This CDR3 comprises 14 residues. Trimming at V came to 7 bases and at J to 5 bases, leaving 8 bases not matched to a gene. The germline V gene encodes CDR1 SGHRS and CDR2 YFSETQ. CDR3 in DNA: TGCGCCAGCGGCCCGGGGGGGCTAAACAATGAGCAGTTCTTC. Protein sequence: CASGPGGLNNEQFF.

This clonotype occurred a few times. The chain employs TRBV29-1 and TRBJ2-7; TRBD1 or TRBD2 may be the D gene (5 bases each). Trimming took off 3 bases at V and 0 bases at J, with 12 bases between the two ends. The germline CDR1 and CDR2 sequences are SQVTM and ANQGSEA. The CDR3 extends over 14 amino acids. Written as DNA, the CDR3 is TGCAGCGTTGAGTTCGCAGGGAGCTCCTACGAGCAGTACTTC. Amino acids: CSVEFAGSSYEQYF.

There are a few counts of this clonotype. A much larger clone differs from this one at a single base, so this may be a read error. The chain links TRBV7-3 to TRBJ2-1; possibly TRBD2 for D (7 bases). Germline V gives CDR1 SGHTA, CDR2 FQGTGA. The CDR3 is 14 amino acids. Trimming took off 3 bases at V and 6 bases at J, with 12 bases between the two ends. CDR3 residues: CASSLGGLGNEQFF. For the CDR3, the DNA is TGTGCCAGCAGCTTGGGGGGGCTTGGCAATGAGCAGTTCTTC. Looking up the rest from reference TRBV7-3 and TRBJ2-1 gives the full variable domain: GAGVSQTPSNKVTEKGKYVELRCDPISGHTALYWYRQSLGQGPEFLIYFQGTGAADDSGLPNDRFFAVRPEGSVSTLKIQRTERGDSAVYLCASSLGGLGNEQFFGPGTRLTVL.

CDR3 residues: CASSQVAGGPQSEQFF. The CDR3 region has the DNA TGCGCCAGCAGCCAAGTAGCGGGAGGGCCGCAGAGTGAGCAGTTCTTC. The chain combines TRBV4-1 with TRBJ2-1; 11 bases line up with TRBD2. J was trimmed by 9 bases and V by 1 base; bases with no gene match: 8. This CDR3 comprises 16 residues. Germline lookup yields CDR1 MGHRA and CDR2 YSYEKL.

This chain links TRBV20-1 with TRBJ2-7; D assignment may be TRBD1 or TRBD2 (6 bases each). V was shortened by 5 bases and J by 3 bases, with 17 bases between the two germline ends. There are 14 residues in the CDR3. Germline assignment: CDR1 DFQATT and CDR2 SNEGSKA (reference sequence). The CDR3 region has the DNA TGCAGTGCTCCCCTGGGGGGCAGGGACTACGAGCAGTACTTC. Amino acids: CSAPLGGRDYEQYF.

The rearrangement joins TRBV2 to TRBJ2-2; possibly TRBD1 for D (6 bases). Trimming cost V 5 bases and J 4 bases, with 11 bases left between them. Germline-derived CDR1 and CDR2 are SNHLY and FYNNEI. This CDR3 is 14 amino acids long. CDR3 residues: CASSYHRVTGELFF. Written as DNA, the CDR3 is TGTGCCAGCAGTTATCACAGGGTCACCGGGGAGCTGTTTTTT.

This clonotype was seen only a few times. The chain is built from TRBV5-6 and TRBJ2-7, with 7 bases identical to TRBD1. Germline CDR1 reads SGHDT; CDR2 reads YYEEEE. This CDR3 region has 14 residues. Germline trimming cut 4 bases from V and 1 base from J; bases unmatched to any gene: 5. Here the CDR3 DNA reads TGTGCCAGCAGCGGGACAGACTCTTCCTACGAGCAGTACTTC. It encodes CASSGTDSSYEQYF. The full variable domain, its missing parts supplied by reference TRBV5-6 and TRBJ2-7, is DAGVTQSPTHLIKTRGQQVTLRCSPKSGHDTVSWYQQALGQGPQFIFQYYEEEERQRGNFPDRFSGHQFPNYSSELNVNALLLGDSALYLCASSGTDSSYEQYFGPGTRLTVT.

The rearrangement links TRBV12-3 or TRBV12-4 to TRBJ1-1, with D perhaps TRBD1 (6 bases). The CDR3 has 16 residues. Trimming cost V 5 bases and J 10 bases, with 26 bases left between them. The chain's CDR3 is CASSPTTVQGSRGAFF. CDR3 bases: TGTGCCAGCAGTCCCACGACGGTACAGGGAAGTCGTGGAGCTTTCTTT.

The sample holds a few counts of this clonotype. J is TRBJ1-2 and V is TRBV4-1; tentatively, D is TRBD1 (5 bases). CDR3 length: 19 amino acids. Germline-derived CDR1 and CDR2 are MGHRA and YSYEKL. The V gene lost 0 bases and the J gene lost 4 bases, with 24 bases spanning the gap. The DNA for the CDR3 is TGCGCCAGCAGCCAAGATCCGTCAGGGCTGGGTAAAGGGCTCTATGGCTACACCTTC. Translating it yields CASSQDPSGLGKGLYGYTF.

This clonotype was picked up a small number of times. The chain has TRBV5-4 and TRBJ2-1; possibly TRBD2 for D (6 bases). This CDR3 is 13 amino acids long. The V gene's germline CDR1 is SGHNT and CDR2 YYREEE (reference sequence). Trimming took 8 bases from V and 2 from J, leaving 11 bases between them. The chain's CDR3 is CASLASPYNEQFF. The CDR3 coding sequence is TGTGCCAGTCTAGCGAGCCCCTACAATGAGCAGTTCTTC.

This clonotype was seen a handful of times. The chain combines TRBV5-1 with TRBJ1-2, with D hard to call. From germline, CDR1 is SGHRS and CDR2 YFSETQ. This CDR3 spans 13 amino acids. V shed 7 bases and J shed 5 bases, with 15 bases lying between them. The CDR3 loop is CASSTGAIYGYTF. The DNA for the CDR3 is TGCGCCAGCTCAACGGGAGCGATATATGGCTACACCTTC.

The chain combines TRBV18 with TRBJ2-1; D tentatively fits TRBD1 or TRBD2 (5 bases each). The germline gives CDR1 KGHSH, CDR2 LQKENI. The V and J ends lost 6 bases and 6 bases respectively, with 18 bases between them. The CDR3 is 15 amino acids. The CDR3 DNA is TGTGCCAGCTCTGACCGGGACGGTAACTCCAATGAGCAGTTCTTC. This sequence encodes CASSDRDGNSNEQFF.

This clonotype was recorded only once. The genes are TRBV12-3 or TRBV12-4 and TRBJ2-5; weak D call: TRBD2 (6 bases). The CDR3 sequence is 17 residues long. Trimming took 1 base from V and 3 from J, leaving 18 bases between them. This chain's CDR3 is CASSLGLGGRTKETQYF. The DNA for the CDR3 is TGTGCCAGCAGTTTAGGGTTGGGGGGACGGACGAAAGAGACCCAGTACTTC.

V is TRBV29-1 and J is TRBJ2-1, with D possibly TRBD2 on 6 matching bases. Germline V CDR1 and CDR2: SQVTM, ANQGSEA. V shed 4 bases and J shed 5 bases, with 12 bases lying between them. CDR3 length: 13 amino acids. The CDR3, as DNA: TGCAGCGTTGCGATCGGGAGCAACAATGAGCAGTTCTTC. Amino acid sequence: CSVAIGSNNEQFF.

V is TRBV7-2 and J is TRBJ2-1; D call uncertain. CDR1 and CDR2 from the germline V gene are SGHTA and FQGNSA. Trimming took 5 bases from V and 0 from J, leaving 23 bases between them. This CDR3 region has 19 residues. For the CDR3, the DNA is TGTGCCAGCAGCCGACTCGCCTACCAAGGCCCCAGCTCCTACAATGAGCAGTTCTTC. Amino acid sequence: CASSRLAYQGPSSYNEQFF.

There are a few counts of this clonotype. CDR3 protein: CASSQESQASYEQYF. In nucleotides, the CDR3 is TGCGCCAGCAGCCAAGAATCCCAAGCCTCCTACGAGCAGTACTTC. The V call is TRBV4-1, the J call TRBJ2-7; D unresolved. Trimming removed 0 bases at V and 0 bases at J, with 9 bases between. Per germline, CDR1 MGHRA and CDR2 YSYEKL. This CDR3 spans 15 amino acids.

CDR3 nucleotide sequence: TGCAGTGCTAGAGATCGAAAGAGACAACCTAAAAACATTCAGTACTTC. The encoded protein is CSARDRKRQPKNIQYF. V and J are TRBV20-1 and TRBJ2-5, with unresolved D. The end of the DNA fits TRBJ2-4 better, so the J call may be wrong. This CDR3 has 16 amino acids. Looked up from germline, CDR1 is DFQATT and CDR2 is SNEGSKA (reference sequence).

This clonotype appeared many times. The chain has TRBV29-1 and TRBJ2-7, with unresolved D. CDR1 SQVTM and CDR2 ANQGSEA come from the germline V gene. Trimming took off 1 base at V and 3 bases at J, with 7 bases between the two ends. There are 12 residues in the CDR3. CDR3 coding DNA: TGCAGCGTTGAAGTCGCGGACTACGAGCAGTACTTC. Translating it yields CSVEVADYEQYF.

This chain connects TRBV7-8 to TRBJ2-1, with 9 nucleotides matching TRBD2. Germline V lookup: CDR1 SGHVS, CDR2 FQNEAQ. The CDR3 has 14 amino acids. Trimming removed 3 bases from V and 7 bases from J; junction bases left unmatched: 4. In nucleotides, the CDR3 is TGTGCCAGCAGCTTTAGCGGGAGCCGAAATGAGCAGTTCTTC. This gives the protein CASSFSGSRNEQFF.

The chain employs TRBV10-3 and TRBJ2-5, with D maybe TRBD2 (7 bases). This CDR3 comprises 13 residues. Per germline, CDR1 ENHRY and CDR2 SYGVKD. The germline V and J ends were trimmed by 5 bases and 4 bases, with 11 bases remaining between them. The CDR3 sequence is CAISRGASETQYF. The CDR3 DNA follows: TGTGCCATCAGTCGGGGGGCATCAGAGACCCAGTACTTC.

As to this clonotype: Compared with germline, one end of the junction differs, possibly owing to a read error. The V call is TRBV7-9, the J call TRBJ2-1; D is unclear. There are 15 residues in the CDR3. CDR1 and CDR2 (germline): SEHNR, FQNEAQ (reference sequence). The CDR3, as DNA: TGTGCCAGCAGCTTATATCCGGCGGCTAACAATGGGCAGTTCTTC. Protein: CASSLYPAANNGQFF.